These 12 T cell receptor beta chains share one sample of origin, sequenced in a study of cytomegalovirus exposure and HLA in healthy donors. The PCR ran on 60 Vbeta and 13 Jbeta primers. Method: immunoSEQ multiplex PCR; TCRdb's copy keeps in-frame clones and lacks some. The sample has fewer than 90,000 clones; around 76% are singletons. Material for sequencing was PBMCs. Source of these receptors: a man aged 25-45 years in good health and CMV-seropositive.

This clone was observed a handful of times. The chain carries TRBV30 and TRBJ2-5; 7 bases align to TRBD1. The CDR3 runs to 14 residues. CDR1 is GTSNPN, CDR2 SVGIG, per germline (reference sequence). J lost 5 bases, V lost 2 bases, and 8 bases had no gene match. CDR3 region: CAWSTLDRSETQYF. CDR3 in DNA: TGTGCCTGGAGTACACTGGACAGGTCGGAGACCCAGTACTTC.

CDR3 bases: TGCAGCGTTCAAGGGACTAGCTTCAACACCGGGGAGCTGTTTTTT. This gives the protein CSVQGTSFNTGELFF. The J gene is TRBJ2-2, the V gene TRBV29-1, with 9 nucleotides matching TRBD2. The CDR3 has 15 residues. Trimming removed 5 bases from V and 2 bases from J; junction bases left unmatched: 6. Germline values: CDR1 SQVTM, CDR2 ANQGSEA.

This sequence joins TRBV5-1 and TRBJ2-3, with D hard to call. V shed 4 bases and J shed 2 bases, with 5 bases lying between them. In germline, CDR1 is SGHRS, CDR2 YFSETQ. The CDR3 is made up of 12 amino acids. CDR3 loop: CASSTHTDTQYF. CDR3 in DNA: TGCGCCAGCAGCACTCACACAGATACGCAGTATTTT.

The CDR3 DNA sequence: TGTGCCAGCAGCTTGGGACAGGGGAGCTATGGCTACACCTTC. Residues: CASSLGQGSYGYTF. The gene calls are TRBV7-8 and TRBJ1-2; 10 nucleotides agree with TRBD1. This CDR3 has 14 amino acids. V lost 3 bases and J lost 4; bases outside the gene matches: 2. Germline-derived CDR1 and CDR2 are SGHVS and FQNEAQ. Supplemented by reference TRBV7-8 and TRBJ1-2, the full variable domain reads GAGVSQSPRYKVAKRGQDVALRCDPISGHVSLFWYQQALGQGPEFLTYFQNEAQLDKSGLPSDRFFAERPEGSVSTLKIQRTQQEDSAVYLCASSLGQGSYGYTFGSGTRLTVV.

The gene calls are TRBV19 and TRBJ2-1, with 7 bases fitting TRBD2. CDR3 length: 14 residues. J lost 6 bases, V lost 5 bases, and 7 bases had no gene match. CDR1 and CDR2 from the germline V gene are LNHDA and SQIVND (reference sequence). The CDR3 loop is CASSEAGDLNEQFF. CDR3 nucleotides: TGTGCCAGTAGTGAGGCGGGGGATCTCAATGAGCAGTTCTTC.

The chain links TRBV4-1 to TRBJ2-5; 14 positions match TRBD2. This CDR3 has 17 residues. From germline, CDR1 is MGHRA and CDR2 YSYEKL. V lost 4 bases, J lost 1 base, and 5 bases stayed unmatched. CDR3 DNA sequence: TGCGCCAGCAGCCGAGGACTAGCGGGGGGTCCCCAAGAGACCCAGTACTTC. Its translation: CASSRGLAGGPQETQYF.

The chain joins TRBV5-5 to TRBJ1-4, with 10 positions matching TRBD1. V shed 3 bases, J shed 8 bases, and the junction held 4 bases outside the gene matches. In germline, CDR1 is SGHKS, CDR2 YYEKEE (reference sequence). This CDR3 is 14 amino acids long. CDR3 sequence reads: CASSSGQGSEKLFF. DNA for the CDR3: TGTGCCAGCAGCTCGGGACAGGGGAGCGAAAAACTGTTTTTT.

In DNA form, the CDR3 reads TGTGCCAGCAGGGACCCCGGGACAGGGAGGTATGGCTACACCTTC. Its translation: CASRDPGTGRYGYTF. This sequence joins TRBV2 and TRBJ1-2, with 9 bases matching TRBD1. There are 15 residues in the CDR3. The V gene end was trimmed by 6 bases and the J gene end by 5 bases; junction bases not matched to a gene: 10. Germline CDR1 and CDR2: SNHLY and FYNNEI.

This sequence joins TRBV6-5 and TRBJ1-5; D is undetermined. The germline V and J ends were trimmed by 2 bases and 4 bases, with 9 bases remaining between them. The V gene's germline CDR1 is MNHEY and CDR2 SVGAGI. CDR3 length: 14 amino acids. The CDR3 sequence: CASSYLFENQPQHF. CDR3 DNA sequence: TGTGCCAGCAGTTACCTCTTCGAGAATCAGCCCCAGCATTTT.

This clone was detected only a few times. This chain links TRBV19 with TRBJ2-1; D gene unclear. CDR3 length equals 12 residues. With 7 bases removed from V and 4 bases from J, the gap between germline ends came to 8 bases. Germline V CDR1 and CDR2: LNHDA, SQIVND (reference sequence). Here the CDR3 DNA reads TGTGCCAGTATGGCAGAATACAATGAGCAGTTCTTC. This sequence encodes CASMAEYNEQFF.

This clone was seen a few times. J is TRBJ1-6 and V is TRBV30; no definite D call. The CDR3 is made up of 17 amino acids. The V and J ends lost 2 bases and 0 bases respectively, with 14 bases between them. Germline V gives CDR1 GTSNPN, CDR2 SVGIG (reference sequence). The CDR3 sequence is CAWSFAPTGSYNSPLHF. The CDR3 region has the DNA TGTGCCTGGAGTTTTGCCCCAACGGGCTCCTATAATTCACCCCTCCACTTT.

This clone was recorded a few times. This chain connects TRBV19 to TRBJ2-1; weak D call: TRBD1 (5 bases). Per germline, CDR1 LNHDA and CDR2 SQIVND (reference sequence). The ends were cut back, 5 bases at V and 5 bases at J, with 13 bases in the middle. CDR3 size: 14 residues. The CDR3 DNA reads as TGTGCCAGTAGTTACAGGTTAGGGAACAATGAGCAGTTCTTC. Its translation is CASSYRLGNNEQFF.